This TCR beta chain was observed in a study of shared clonotypes between healthy human individuals. Naive CD8 cells comprised CD45RO-negative, CCR7-positively selected cells, excluding terminally differentiated effector memory CD45RA+ cells. Profiled with immunoSEQ multiplex PCR; TCRdb holds only in-frame clones, not every one. The sample has roughly 1,800,000 clones; about 95% are singletons. The specimen sequenced was naive CD8+ T cells sorted from blood. The TCR comes from a young man in good health.

The CDR3 nucleotides read TGTGCCAGCAGCTTAGGGGCCCCGGGACTAGCGTACACAGATACGCAGTATTTT. It codes for CASSLGAPGLAYTDTQYF. This chain uses TRBV7-6 with TRBJ2-3; 10 bases match TRBD2. The CDR3 is made up of 18 amino acids. The ends lost 1 base at V and 2 bases at J; junction bases unmatched: 9. The germline V gene has CDR1 SGHVS and CDR2 FNYEAQ. Combining the CDR3 with reference TRBV7-6 and TRBJ2-3 gives the whole variable domain GAGVSQSPRYKVTKRGQDVALRCDPISGHVSLYWYRQALGQGPEFLTYFNYEAQQDKSGLPNDRFSAERPEGSISTLTIQRTEQRDSAMYRCASSLGAPGLAYTDTQYFGPGTRLTVL.